The T cell receptor (beta chain) under discussion was sequenced for a study of cytomegalovirus exposure and HLA in healthy donors. On this clone itself: Its antigen remains unknown.

The PCR ran on 60 Vbeta and 13 Jbeta primers. TCRdb's table, derived via immunoSEQ multiplex PCR, lists solely in-frame clones and lacks some. The table records under 200,000 clones, roughly 76% of them present only once. CDR3 size: 13 residues. V dropped 2 bases and J dropped 7; count of bases not matched to a gene: 0. Germline V lookup: CDR1 LNHDA, CDR2 SQIVND (reference sequence). Study-level findings and limits: Prediction of most subjects' HLA-A and HLA-B alleles by TCR beta sequences was reportedly accurate.

The chain employs TRBV19 and TRBJ1-4, with TRBD1 identical over 8 bases. This clonotype originated in a man in his forties in good health and CMV-seropositive. Sequencing used PBMCs. The CDR3 here is CASSIQGAEKLFF. CDR3 nucleotide sequence: TGTGCCAGTAGTATACAGGGGGCTGAAAAACTGTTTTTT. Full variable domain (rest looked up from reference TRBV19 and TRBJ1-4): DGGITQSPKYLFRKEGQNVTLSCEQNLNHDAMYWYRQDPGQGLRLIYYSQIVNDFQKGDIAEGYSVSREKKESFPLTVTSAQKNPTAFYLCASSIQGAEKLFFGSGTQLSVL.